This TCR beta chain was found in a study of monozygotic twins with cystic fibrosis. Data came from immunoSEQ multiplex PCR; TCRdb stores just in-frame clones and leaves some out. Here the sample spans about 32,000 clones, roughly 96% being singletons. Germline CDR1 and CDR2: MGHRA and YSYEKL. The V end lost 2 bases, the J end lost 0 bases, and 10 bases lay between the germline ends. This CDR3 spans 15 amino acids. The receptor comes from a girl aged 2-10 years with cystic fibrosis. The rearrangement links TRBV4-1 to TRBJ1-1; a weak D match, TRBD1 (5 bases). Sequencing used blood. The CDR3 is CASSQPTALNTEAFF. The CDR3 bases are TGCGCCAGCAGCCAACCGACAGCCTTGAACACTGAAGCTTTCTTT.